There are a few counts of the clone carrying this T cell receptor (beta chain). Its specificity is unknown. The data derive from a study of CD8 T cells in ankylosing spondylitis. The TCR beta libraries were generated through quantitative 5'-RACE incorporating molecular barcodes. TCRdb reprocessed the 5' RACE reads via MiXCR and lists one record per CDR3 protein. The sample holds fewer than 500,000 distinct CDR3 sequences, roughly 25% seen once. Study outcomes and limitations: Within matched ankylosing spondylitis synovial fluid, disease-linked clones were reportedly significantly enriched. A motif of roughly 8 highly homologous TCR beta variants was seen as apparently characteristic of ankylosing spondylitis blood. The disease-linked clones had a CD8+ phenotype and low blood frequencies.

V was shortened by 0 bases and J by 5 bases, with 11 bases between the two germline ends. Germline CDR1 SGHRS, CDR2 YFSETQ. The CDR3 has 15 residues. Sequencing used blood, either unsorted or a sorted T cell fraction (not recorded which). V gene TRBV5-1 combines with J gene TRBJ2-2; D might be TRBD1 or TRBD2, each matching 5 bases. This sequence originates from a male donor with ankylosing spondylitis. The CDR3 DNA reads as TGCGCCAGCAGCTTGGCCGGGGCGGAAACCGGGGAGCTGTTTTTT. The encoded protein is CASSLAGAETGELFF. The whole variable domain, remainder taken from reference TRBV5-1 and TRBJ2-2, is KAGVTQTPRYLIKTRGQQVTLSCSPISGHRSVSWYQQTPGQGLQFLFEYFSETQRNKGNFPGRFSGRQFSNSRSEMNVSTLELGDSALYLCASSLAGAETGELFFGEGSRLTVL.